The 26 T cell receptor beta chains given below trace back to one sample, sequenced in a study of human T cells and chemical hapten exposure (dated by TCRdb to the early 2020s). Libraries were built with RACE. TCRdb names NextSeq 500 as the instrument used. TCRdb applied fastp at Q25 and MiXCR to the public reads, then kept only in-frame beta chains. Rows matching on CDR3 protein sequence are summarized as one entry with the most common DNA and genes. The sample contains tens of thousands of distinct CDR3 sequences, roughly 8.5% of them found a single time. The ten largest make up approximately 2.8% of the sample. This specimen's time point label, interpreted: healthy volunteer bleed at 2 weeks. Unfractionated whole blood was collected in Tempus Blood RNA tubes, and total RNA was extracted from that blood. The sequenced sample consisted of whole blood. These receptor sequences come from a female donor in good health. Some clones in this sample may be carry-over from other donors' samples.

CDR3 coding DNA: TGCGCCAGCAGTGAAAATAACTACGAGCAGTACTTC. As protein: CASSENNYEQYF. The gene calls are TRBV10-1 and TRBJ2-7; D is undetermined. Germline V gene sequence: CDR1 WNHNN, CDR2 SYGVQD (reference sequence). V shed 3 bases and J shed 3 bases, with 6 bases lying between them. The CDR3 contains 12 residues.

The chain carries TRBV28 and TRBJ2-2; 9 bases align to TRBD1. The J segment lost 6 bases and the V segment lost 6 bases, leaving 8 bases of the junction unmatched. Germline lookup yields CDR1 MDHEN and CDR2 SYDVKM. CDR3 size: 15 residues. Here the CDR3 DNA reads TGTGCCAGCAGGGTTACAGGGGGCAGATCCGGGGAGCTGTTTTTT. Protein: CASRVTGGRSGELFF.

At least ten counts were recorded for this clonotype. This chain's CDR3 is CASRDRAAGQETQYF. The CDR3 DNA sequence: TGTGCCAGCAGGGATAGGGCGGCGGGCCAAGAGACCCAGTACTTC. The J gene is TRBJ2-5, the V gene TRBV4-2; D perhaps matches TRBD2 (5 bases). CDR3 size: 15 residues. Germline V gene sequence: CDR1 LGHNA, CDR2 YNFKEQ. With 6 bases removed from V and 1 base from J, the gap between germline ends came to 15 bases.

The genes are TRBV2 and TRBJ2-7, with 9 bases fitting TRBD1. Germline V gene sequence: CDR1 SNHLY, CDR2 FYNNEI. The CDR3 runs to 13 residues. J lost 2 bases, V lost 11 bases, and 7 bases had no gene match. This chain's CDR3 is CAGERDRAYEQYF. Here the CDR3 DNA reads TGTGCCGGTGAACGGGACAGGGCCTACGAGCAGTACTTC.

This clonotype has just a few counts. This rearrangement joins TRBV12-3 or TRBV12-4 to TRBJ2-7; D is perhaps TRBD2 (6 bases). V was cut by 8 bases and J by 7 bases, with 21 bases left in between. This CDR3 has 14 residues. The DNA for the CDR3 is TGTGCCAGCTCCCCGGGAGCTCCGATGGGGGAGCAGTACTTC. Protein: CASSPGAPMGEQYF.

This clonotype showed up just a few times. The chain is built from TRBV29-1 and TRBJ1-1; perhaps TRBD1 as D (6 bases). In germline, CDR1 is SQVTM, CDR2 ANQGSEA. This CDR3 region has 14 residues. The V end lost 1 base, the J end lost 4 bases, and 13 bases lay between the germline ends. The CDR3 reads CSVEGRGSSTEAFF. DNA for the CDR3: TGCAGCGTTGAAGGGAGGGGGTCGAGCACTGAAGCTTTCTTT.

This clonotype was found many times. In nucleotides, the CDR3 is TGTGCCAGCATTGACCGGGACCGGAGGACAGATACGCAGTATTTT. Amino acid sequence: CASIDRDRRTDTQYF. V usage is TRBV6-2 or TRBV6-3 and J usage is TRBJ2-3; D possibly matches TRBD1 or TRBD2 (5 bases each). The V gene lost 7 bases and the J gene lost 3 bases, with 17 bases spanning the gap. CDR1 is MNHEY, CDR2 SVGEGT, per germline. The CDR3 length is 15 residues.

This clonotype was seen repeatedly, ten times or more. V gene TRBV6-6 combines with J gene TRBJ2-3; TRBD2 is a possible D gene (5 bases). The CDR3 runs to 15 residues. Trimming took 6 bases from V and 4 from J, leaving 17 bases between them. Germline CDR1 and CDR2: MNHNY and SVGAGI (reference sequence). The CDR3 DNA is TGTGCCAGCAGACCGGACTCCCGGTCTGCAGATACGCAGTATTTT. Residues: CASRPDSRSADTQYF.

This clonotype was seen many times. The rearrangement links TRBV25-1 to TRBJ2-3; D is perhaps TRBD1 (5 bases). Trimming took off 3 bases at V and 9 bases at J, with 13 bases between the two ends. The CDR3 runs to 13 residues. Germline CDR1 is MGHDK and CDR2 is SYGVNS. The CDR3 spells CASSESQGGTQYF. DNA of the CDR3: TGTGCCAGCAGTGAGTCCCAGGGTGGAACGCAGTATTTT.

V is TRBV11-2 and J is TRBJ2-3; D not certain. V shed 1 base and J shed 2 bases, with 7 bases lying between them. Germline values: CDR1 SGHAT, CDR2 FQNNGV. This CDR3 comprises 14 residues. The CDR3 spells CASSLVSYTDTQYF. The CDR3 DNA is TGTGCCAGCAGCTTAGTCAGTTACACAGATACGCAGTATTTT.

The CDR3: CASSSSHSDRTTSNTGELFF. The DNA for the CDR3 is TGTGCCAGCAGTTCATCCCACAGTGATCGGACAACGTCGAACACCGGGGAGCTGTTTTTT. The chain links TRBV28 to TRBJ2-2; the D gene is possibly TRBD1 (5 bases). Trimming pared 4 bases from V and 0 bases from J, leaving 24 bases between. Germline CDR1 reads MDHEN; CDR2 reads SYDVKM. The CDR3 loop spans 20 amino acids.

Ten or more counts support this clonotype. The rearrangement links TRBV29-1 to TRBJ2-3; D is undetermined. This CDR3 is built from 13 residues. The ends were cut back, 4 bases at V and 3 bases at J, with 11 bases in the middle. Germline assignment: CDR1 SQVTM and CDR2 ANQGSEA. CDR3 in DNA: TGCAGCGTTGGAAAAACAGCAACAGATACGCAGTATTTT. As protein: CSVGKTATDTQYF.

This clonotype was counted at least ten times. The V and J genes are TRBV12-3 or TRBV12-4 and TRBJ1-5, with D unresolved. The V and J ends lost 6 bases and 2 bases respectively, with 8 bases between them. The CDR3 spans 13 residues. The DNA of the CDR3 is TGTGCCAGCAGCCCCGTTGGCAATCAGCCCCAGCATTTT. Protein sequence: CASSPVGNQPQHF.

Only a few counts were recorded for this clonotype. The chain has TRBV29-1 and TRBJ2-2; 8 nucleotides agree with TRBD1. V shed 6 bases and J 6 bases; nucleotides not matched to a gene: 3. The germline gives CDR1 SQVTM, CDR2 ANQGSEA. CDR3 size: 12 residues. CDR3 nucleotide sequence: TGCAGCGTCGACAGGGGTCCCGGGGAGCTGTTTTTT. It encodes CSVDRGPGELFF.

The V gene is TRBV12-3 or TRBV12-4, the J gene TRBJ2-3; perhaps TRBD2 as D (6 bases). Trimming took 6 bases from V and 1 from J, leaving 11 bases between them. The CDR3 has 14 amino acids. The CDR3 coding sequence is TGTGCCAGCAGCTCTAAGCGGGGCACAGATACGCAGTATTTT. It encodes CASSSKRGTDTQYF.

At least ten counts were recorded for this clonotype. J is TRBJ2-1 and V is TRBV11-1; 13 bases fit TRBD2. The CDR3 loop spans 17 amino acids. The junction had 9 bases not matched to a gene; V was cut back by 1 base and J by 9 bases. Germline values: CDR1 SGHAT, CDR2 FQDESV (reference sequence). CDR3 sequence (DNA): TGTGCCAGCAGCTTAGGAGACGGACTAGCGGGAGATGCTGAGCAGTTCTTC. Translating gives CASSLGDGLAGDAEQFF.

Points on this clonotype: Given a much more abundant clone one base away, this may be a read error. The chain links TRBV28 to TRBJ2-7; D gene uncertain. The V gene's germline CDR1 is MDHEN and CDR2 SYDVKM. The CDR3 has 13 residues. The CDR3 bases are TGTGTCAGACAATTCAGCGACACCTACGAGCAGTACTTC. It encodes CVRQFSDTYEQYF.

This clonotype was seen a few times. The rearrangement joins TRBV9 to TRBJ2-3; D is uncertain. Trimming removed 4 bases from V and 5 bases from J, with 17 bases in between. The CDR3 is made up of 15 amino acids. Germline V gives CDR1 SGDLS, CDR2 YYNGEE. CDR3 sequence: CASSPNGRWEDTQYF. CDR3 sequence (DNA): TGTGCCAGCAGCCCAAACGGGCGGTGGGAAGATACGCAGTATTTT.

V is TRBV12-3 or TRBV12-4 and J is TRBJ2-3; D gene uncertain. V was cut by 3 bases and J by 1 base, with 5 bases left in between. This CDR3 spans 13 amino acids. The CDR3 nucleotides are TGTGCCAGCAGTTTCCAGGGCACAGATACGCAGTATTTT. It yields the protein CASSFQGTDTQYF.

In this sample, this clonotype turned up a few times. This chain links TRBV19 with TRBJ2-7, with D uncertain. The CDR3 covers 13 residues. Germline CDR1 and CDR2: LNHDA and SQIVND (reference sequence). V was shortened by 1 base and J by 4 bases, with 8 bases between the two germline ends. CDR3 sequence (DNA): TGTGCCAGTAGTATAGCCCCCCGTTACGAGCAGTACTTC. Protein product: CASSIAPRYEQYF.

At least ten counts were recorded for this clonotype. The CDR3 nucleotides are TGTGCCAGCAGATTGACAGGGGTAGTCTATGAGCAGTTCTTC. Encoded protein: CASRLTGVVYEQFF. The chain uses TRBV6-2 or TRBV6-3 and TRBJ2-1; 8 bases agree with TRBD1. CDR3 length: 14 residues. CDR1 MNHEY and CDR2 SVGEGT come from the germline V gene. The V gene end was trimmed by 6 bases and the J gene end by 8 bases; junction bases not matched to a gene: 9.

The chain couples TRBV18 to TRBJ1-1; D uncertain. V was clipped by 6 bases and J by 5 bases, with 16 bases between them. The CDR3 spans 14 residues. CDR1 is KGHSH and CDR2 is LQKENI in the germline V gene. CDR3 protein: CASSLDLVGTEAFF. The CDR3 DNA is TGTGCCAGCTCCTTAGATCTAGTAGGAACTGAAGCTTTCTTT.

A few counts support this clonotype. The chain combines TRBV18 with TRBJ2-5; D gene unclear. The length of the CDR3 is 14 residues. Germline CDR1 reads KGHSH; CDR2 reads LQKENI. Trimming removed 0 bases from V and 1 base from J, with 6 bases in between. CDR3 coding DNA: TGTGCCAGCTCACCACCAAACGTCCAAGAGACCCAGTACTTC. Residues: CASSPPNVQETQYF.

The chain recombines TRBV27 with TRBJ2-7; D might be TRBD1 (6 bases). CDR1 and CDR2 (germline): MNHEY, SMNVEV (reference sequence). The CDR3 has 16 amino acids. V lost 5 bases and J lost 3, with 20 bases in between. The CDR3 nucleotides read TGTGCCAGCAGTGAAGCCCCTTCGACAGGAGACTACGAGCAGTACTTC. Encoded protein: CASSEAPSTGDYEQYF.

This clonotype turned up a few times. The chain employs TRBV6-2 or TRBV6-3 and TRBJ2-5, with a possible D match to TRBD1 (5 bases). Germline CDR1 and CDR2: MNHEY and SVGEGT. Trimming removed 0 bases at V and 1 base at J, with 18 bases between. This CDR3 has 18 residues. The CDR3 DNA sequence: TGTGCCAGCAGTTACTCGAGAGGCAGGGAAGAAGGCCAAGAGACCCAGTACTTC. It is translated as CASSYSRGREEGQETQYF.

This clonotype has just a few counts. The J gene is TRBJ1-1, the V gene TRBV29-1; the D is unclear. Germline V gene lookup returns CDR1 SQVTM and CDR2 ANQGSEA. The V and J ends lost 2 bases and 3 bases respectively, with 13 bases between them. The CDR3 is 14 amino acids. The DNA for the CDR3 is TGCAGCGTTGAATGGATGGGTCGGGACACTGAAGCTTTCTTT. Translation gives CSVEWMGRDTEAFF.